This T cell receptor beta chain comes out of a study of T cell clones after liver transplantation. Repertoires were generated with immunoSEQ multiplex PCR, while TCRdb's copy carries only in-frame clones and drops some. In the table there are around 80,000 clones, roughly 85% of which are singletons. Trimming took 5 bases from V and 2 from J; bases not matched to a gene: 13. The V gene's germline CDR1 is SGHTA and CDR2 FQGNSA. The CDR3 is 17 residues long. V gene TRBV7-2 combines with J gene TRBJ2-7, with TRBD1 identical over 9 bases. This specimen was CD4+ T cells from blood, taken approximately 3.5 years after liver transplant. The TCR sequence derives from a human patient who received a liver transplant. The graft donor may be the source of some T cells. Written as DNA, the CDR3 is TGTGCCAGCAGCCGGACAGGGGAAGCCCTACCTACCTACGAGCAGTACTTC. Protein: CASSRTGEALPTYEQYF.